A single sample gave rise to the 30 T cell receptor beta chains below, sequenced in a study of response to subunit inactivated influenza vaccine. TCRdb processed the RT-PCR reads anew with MiXCR; each CDR3 protein has one entry. The sample contains approximately 500,000 distinct CDR3 sequences, 14% of which appear only once. Specimen: PBMCs from blood, collected approximately 12 days after vaccination. Every receptor here comes from a man over 45 who received an inactivated influenza vaccine.

This clonotype turned up a few times. This chain connects TRBV5-1 to TRBJ1-6, with D possibly being TRBD1 (5 bases). The CDR3 sequence is 14 residues long. V lost 0 bases to trimming and J lost 11 bases, with 12 bases between them. Germline assignment: CDR1 SGHRS and CDR2 YFSETQ. Here the CDR3 reads CASSLGQGWTPLHF. As DNA, the CDR3 is TGCGCCAGCAGCTTGGGGCAGGGCTGGACACCCCTCCACTTT.

This clonotype was recorded a few times. The chain links TRBV7-2 to TRBJ2-7; 7 bases fit TRBD2. Germline V lookup: CDR1 SGHTA, CDR2 FQGNSA. V lost 1 base and J lost 3; bases outside the gene matches: 6. This CDR3 comprises 15 residues. The CDR3 nucleotides are TGTGCCAGCAGCTTAGAGGGAGGGGTATACTACGAGCAGTACTTC. Amino acids: CASSLEGGVYYEQYF.

There are a few counts of this clonotype. As DNA, the CDR3 is TGTGCCAGCAGCACCCTGGGGACAGAGAGCACAGATACGCAGTATTTT. Translated: CASSTLGTESTDTQYF. The gene calls are TRBV7-8 and TRBJ2-3; 7 bases are a match to TRBD1. The V and J ends lost 5 bases and 0 bases, in that order; junction bases with no gene match: 8. This CDR3 is built from 16 residues. Germline lookup yields CDR1 SGHVS and CDR2 FQNEAQ.

The chain recombines TRBV7-2 with TRBJ2-1, with 8 bases matching TRBD2. J was trimmed by 10 bases and V by 4 bases; bases with no gene match: 9. The CDR3 covers 14 residues. The germline gives CDR1 SGHTA, CDR2 FQGNSA. CDR3 nucleotides: TGTGCCAGCAGCTCCCCAAGCGGGGGCAACGAGCAGTTCTTC. As protein: CASSSPSGGNEQFF. Supplemented by reference TRBV7-2 and TRBJ2-1, the full variable domain reads GAGVSQSPSNKVTEKGKDVELRCDPISGHTALYWYRQSLGQGLEFLIYFQGNSAPDKSGLPSDRFSAERTGGSVSTLTIQRTQQEDSAVYLCASSSPSGGNEQFFGPGTRLTVL.

This clonotype was found many times. V gene TRBV29-1 combines with J gene TRBJ1-2; TRBD1 is a possible D gene (5 bases). From germline, CDR1 is SQVTM and CDR2 ANQGSEA. The CDR3 runs to 13 residues. V lost 0 bases and J 2 bases, leaving 7 bases between the germline ends. The CDR3 nucleotides are TGCAGCGTTGAAGATACAGGCAACTATGGCTACACCTTC. Translating it yields CSVEDTGNYGYTF.

Only a few counts were recorded for this clonotype. This sequence joins TRBV5-1 and TRBJ1-1; D is ambiguous. Germline V gene sequence: CDR1 SGHRS, CDR2 YFSETQ. With 0 bases removed from V and 3 bases from J, the gap between germline ends came to 9 bases. The length of the CDR3 is 14 residues. The CDR3: CASSLAVGDTEAFF. DNA for the CDR3: TGCGCCAGCAGCTTGGCCGTTGGTGACACTGAAGCTTTCTTT. Full variable domain (remainder filled in from reference TRBV5-1 and TRBJ1-1): KAGVTQTPRYLIKTRGQQVTLSCSPISGHRSVSWYQQTPGQGLQFLFEYFSETQRNKGNFPGRFSGRQFSNSRSEMNVSTLELGDSALYLCASSLAVGDTEAFFGQGTRLTVV.

The chain has TRBV10-3 and TRBJ2-3; TRBD1 aligns across 8 bases. Losses at the gene ends were 8 bases for V and 1 base for J; bases not matched to a gene: 11. The length of the CDR3 is 16 residues. CDR1 and CDR2 from the germline V gene are ENHRY and SYGVKD. The CDR3 reads CAIDPKGTGGTDTQYF. The CDR3 DNA reads TGTGCCATCGACCCCAAGGGGACAGGAGGCACAGATACGCAGTATTTT.

This clonotype was seen only a few times. The V gene is TRBV20-1, the J gene TRBJ1-5; D unresolved. Germline assignment: CDR1 DFQATT and CDR2 SNEGSKA (reference sequence). This CDR3 has 12 residues. The CDR3 DNA sequence: TGCAGCGCCCGGCATAGCAATCAGCCCCAGCATTTT. Encoded protein: CSARHSNQPQHF.

This clonotype has ten or more counts. CDR3 DNA: TGTGCCAGCAGCTTGGACAGCCCGAACACCGGGGAGCTGTTTTTT. Residues: CASSLDSPNTGELFF. The chain employs TRBV5-6 and TRBJ2-2; D ambiguous. Germline V gene lookup returns CDR1 SGHDT and CDR2 YYEEEE. V was clipped by 0 bases and J by 0 bases, with 6 bases between them. The CDR3 contains 15 residues.

This clonotype was counted between two and nine times. This sequence joins TRBV4-3 and TRBJ1-2, with D possibly TRBD1 on 6 matching bases. The germline CDR1 and CDR2 sequences are LGHNA and YSLEER. Deletions cut 4 bases from V and 5 bases from J, with 17 bases between. This CDR3 is 15 amino acids long. The CDR3 region is CASSRNRVGEYGYTF. Written as DNA, the CDR3 is TGCGCCAGCAGCCGAAACAGGGTAGGAGAGTATGGCTACACCTTC.

This clonotype was detected a few times. As DNA, the CDR3 is TGTGCCAGCAGCTGGGGACCGAGTAATGAGCAGTTCTTC. Translated, it gives CASSWGPSNEQFF. The gene calls are TRBV7-7 and TRBJ2-1; D tentatively fits TRBD1 or TRBD2 (5 bases each). CDR1 is SSHAT and CDR2 is FNYEAQ in the germline V gene (reference sequence). V was shortened by 4 bases and J by 7 bases, with 11 bases between the two germline ends. The CDR3 is 13 amino acids.

This clonotype was observed many times. The CDR3 loop is CASSWAYLGQDSPLHF. CDR3 DNA sequence: TGTGCCAGCAGCTGGGCCTATCTAGGCCAAGACTCACCCCTCCACTTT. The V gene is TRBV5-6, the J gene TRBJ1-6; D unresolved. The CDR3 runs to 16 residues. Germline V gene lookup returns CDR1 SGHDT and CDR2 YYEEEE. The V and J ends lost 3 bases and 10 bases respectively, with 20 bases between them.

This clonotype has just a few counts. The chain uses TRBV2 and TRBJ2-3; 8 bases are a match to TRBD2. The CDR3 has 16 residues. V lost 2 bases and J lost 4; bases outside the gene matches: 8. Looked up from germline, CDR1 is SNHLY and CDR2 is FYNNEI. The CDR3 loop reads CASSEYGGAHADTQYF. The CDR3, as DNA: TGTGCCAGCAGTGAATACGGGGGGGCGCACGCAGATACGCAGTATTTT.

This clonotype was recorded a few times. V and J are TRBV6-1 and TRBJ1-1; D unresolved. V was cut by 4 bases and J by 1 base, with 10 bases left in between. This CDR3 has 14 amino acids. Germline V gene lookup returns CDR1 MNHNS and CDR2 SASEGT. CDR3: CASSVATENTEAFF. In DNA form, the CDR3 reads TGTGCCAGCAGTGTAGCGACGGAGAACACTGAAGCTTTCTTT.

This clonotype occurred a few times. The chain links TRBV7-2 to TRBJ2-3; 12 bases line up with TRBD2. This CDR3 comprises 17 residues. After removal of 1 base from V and 6 bases from J, the junction contained 8 bases not matched to a gene. CDR1 is SGHTA, CDR2 FQGNSA, per germline. CDR3 bases: TGTGCCAGCAGCTTAGTATTGGCTAGCGGGGGGGAGGATACGCAGTATTTT. Protein sequence: CASSLVLASGGEDTQYF.

This clonotype was observed at least ten times. The DNA of the CDR3 is TGCAGCGTTGAAGATATGACGATCTCTGGGGCCAACGTCCTGACTTTC. Protein: CSVEDMTISGANVLTF. The rearrangement links TRBV29-1 to TRBJ2-6, with D uncertain. V was trimmed by 0 bases and J by 0 bases, leaving 9 bases between them. CDR1 and CDR2 from the germline V gene are SQVTM and ANQGSEA. The CDR3 is 16 amino acids.

This sequence joins TRBV20-1 and TRBJ2-7; tentatively, D is TRBD2 (6 bases). The germline V and J ends were trimmed by 6 bases and 1 base, with 13 bases remaining between them. CDR1 is DFQATT and CDR2 is SNEGSKA in the germline V gene (reference sequence). The CDR3 length is 13 residues. Written as DNA, the CDR3 is TGCAGTGCCCTAGCGAGGTGGTCCTACGAGCAGTACTTC. This codes for CSALARWSYEQYF.

This clonotype occurred many times. V gene TRBV2 combines with J gene TRBJ2-5; the D gene is possibly TRBD2 (5 bases). Germline CDR1 and CDR2: SNHLY and FYNNEI. Trimming pared 5 bases from V and 3 bases from J, leaving 10 bases between. CDR3 length equals 13 residues. The chain's CDR3 is CASSLTTKETQYF. The CDR3 DNA is TGTGCCAGCAGTCTGACGACTAAAGAGACCCAGTACTTC.

The chain combines TRBV4-3 with TRBJ1-2; no clear D gene. CDR3 length equals 16 residues. CDR1 LGHNA and CDR2 YSLEER come from the germline V gene. Trimming stripped 0 bases from V and 7 bases from J, with 18 bases between. The CDR3 protein is CASSQDPLGFLAGYTF. CDR3 in DNA: TGCGCCAGCAGCCAAGATCCCCTCGGGTTTCTGGCTGGCTACACCTTC.

In its sample, this clonotype was seen a few times. V usage is TRBV28 and J usage is TRBJ2-7, with no clear D. In germline, CDR1 is MDHEN, CDR2 SYDVKM. V dropped 7 bases and J dropped 8 bases, with 15 bases sitting between them. The CDR3 covers 12 residues. CDR3 sequence reads: CASTGSSQKQYF. The CDR3 coding sequence is TGTGCCAGCACCGGAAGTAGTCAGAAGCAGTACTTC.

This clonotype was seen only a few times. The J gene is TRBJ2-1, the V gene TRBV27; D is unclear. Germline CDR1 reads MNHEY; CDR2 reads SMNVEV (reference sequence). Trimming left V 6 bases short and J 4 bases short, with 7 bases between. CDR3 length: 12 amino acids. As DNA, the CDR3 is TGTGCCAGCAGCACCCAATACAATGAGCAGTTCTTC. As protein: CASSTQYNEQFF.

A few counts support this clonotype. The chain is built from TRBV7-2 and TRBJ1-1; 7 positions agree with TRBD1. Germline V gene data show CDR1 as SGHTA and CDR2 as FQGNSA. The CDR3 length is 15 residues. The V segment lost 5 bases and the J segment 2 bases; nucleotides outside the gene matches: 8. CDR3 sequence (DNA): TGTGCCAGCAGCCTACAGGGGATAAGAAACACTGAAGCTTTCTTT. It translates to CASSLQGIRNTEAFF.

This clonotype appeared a single time. This sequence joins TRBV5-1 and TRBJ2-1; 14 nucleotides match TRBD2. J gave up 7 bases and V 5 bases, and 8 bases lay outside the gene matches. This CDR3 is 16 amino acids long. Per the germline V gene, CDR1 is SGHRS and CDR2 is YFSETQ. Here the CDR3 reads CASRPQRLAGGNEQFF. In DNA, the CDR3 is TGCGCCAGCAGACCACAAAGACTAGCGGGAGGGAATGAGCAGTTCTTC.

This clonotype appeared a few times. This rearrangement joins TRBV12-3 or TRBV12-4 to TRBJ2-3, with a tentative D call TRBD2 (5 bases). V shed 5 bases and J shed 2 bases, with 17 bases lying between them. The CDR3 loop spans 16 amino acids. The CDR3 spells CASSPPLPDYTDTQYF. The CDR3 region has the DNA TGTGCCAGCAGTCCCCCCCTCCCAGACTACACAGATACGCAGTATTTT.

This clonotype has only a few counts. V gene TRBV20-1 combines with J gene TRBJ1-5, with 7 bases fitting TRBD1. After removal of 5 bases from V and 5 bases from J, the junction contained 9 bases not matched to a gene. This CDR3 is 14 amino acids long. Germline V gene data show CDR1 as DFQATT and CDR2 as SNEGSKA (reference sequence). In DNA form, the CDR3 reads TGCAGTGCTCAGAGGGGACAGCAACATCAGCCCCAGCATTTT. This codes for CSAQRGQQHQPQHF.

The rearrangement links TRBV12-3 or TRBV12-4 to TRBJ2-3, with D maybe TRBD2 (6 bases). The CDR3 contains 15 residues. The V end was cut by 7 bases, the J end by 6 bases, with 20 bases between. In nucleotides, the CDR3 is TGTGCCAGCACCCACGAATGGCGGGGAGCTGATACGCAGTATTTT. Translation gives CASTHEWRGADTQYF.

This rearrangement joins TRBV10-3 to TRBJ2-3, with 10 positions matching TRBD2. Germline CDR1 ENHRY, CDR2 SYGVKD. The CDR3 extends over 15 amino acids. V was pared by 7 bases and J by 6 bases, with 10 bases of the junction left unmatched. This CDR3 reads CAIMKRGGTGDTQYF. The CDR3 bases are TGTGCCATCATGAAGCGGGGGGGAACAGGTGATACGCAGTATTTT.

This clonotype was detected a few times. This chain links TRBV7-8 with TRBJ1-5; TRBD1 might be the D (6 bases). CDR3 length: 15 residues. Deletions cut 4 bases from V and 4 bases from J, with 14 bases between. Germline assignment: CDR1 SGHVS and CDR2 FQNEAQ. CDR3 in DNA: TGTGCCAGCAGCTCCACAGGGTTGGGTAATCAGCCCCAGCATTTT. This gives the protein CASSSTGLGNQPQHF.

The genes are TRBV4-1 and TRBJ1-5; no definite D call. The V and J ends lost 1 base and 0 bases respectively, with 13 bases between them. This CDR3 comprises 17 residues. The germline V gene has CDR1 MGHRA and CDR2 YSYEKL. CDR3 coding DNA: TGCGCCAGCAGCCAAGTGTTGCGAACTACTAGCAATCAGCCCCAGCATTTT. Translation: CASSQVLRTTSNQPQHF.

This clonotype has at least ten counts. For the CDR3, the DNA is TGTGCCAGCAGCCTCGAGGACAGGAGACACCAAGAGACCCAGTACTTC. Protein product: CASSLEDRRHQETQYF. V is TRBV12-3 or TRBV12-4 and J is TRBJ2-5; 7 nucleotides align to TRBD1. The CDR3 runs to 16 residues. V trimming: 6 bases; J trimming: 0 bases; junction bases outside the gene matches: 10.